The 5 T cell receptor beta chains presented below share a single source sample, sequenced in a study of CD4 T cells in relation to SARS-CoV-2 and coronaviruses. No antigen has been assigned to these receptors. TCRdb's copy holds only in-frame clones and misses some; the assay was immunoSEQ multiplex PCR. The sample shows about 36,000 clones, 77% of them seen only once. Material for sequencing was memory CD4+ T cells from PBMCs, cultured in vitro. All receptors derive from an adult with COVID-19.

V usage is TRBV10-3 and J usage is TRBJ2-7, with TRBD1 matching over 10 bases. The CDR3 spans 20 residues. V dropped 4 bases and J dropped 2; count of bases not matched to a gene: 20. Germline assignment: CDR1 ENHRY and CDR2 SYGVKD. The CDR3 DNA reads as TGTGCCATCAGTGGCCCCATTTCGACAGGGGGCAGTTCCTACGCCTACGAGCAGTACTTC. This gives the protein CAISGPISTGGSSYAYEQYF.

This clone was seen a handful of times. The CDR3 DNA follows: TGTGCCAGCAGTTCAAGCGGCGGGAGCACAGATACGCAGTATTTT. The encoded protein is CASSSSGGSTDTQYF. The chain links TRBV7-3 to TRBJ2-3, with a weak D call TRBD2 (5 bases). V was shortened by 6 bases and J by 0 bases, with 13 bases between the two germline ends. The germline V gene encodes CDR1 SGHTA and CDR2 FQGTGA. The CDR3 extends over 15 amino acids.

The chain joins TRBV9 to TRBJ1-1; 7 nucleotides agree with TRBD1. V gave up 4 bases and J gave up 0 bases; unmatched junction bases: 6. Germline CDR1 reads SGDLS; CDR2 reads YYNGEE. The length of the CDR3 is 15 residues. The CDR3 reads CASSPGTALNTEAFF. The CDR3 DNA reads as TGTGCCAGCAGCCCAGGGACAGCCCTGAACACTGAAGCTTTCTTT.

The J gene is TRBJ2-7, the V gene TRBV27; TRBD2 matches at 7 bases. The CDR3 totals 14 residues. The J segment lost 5 bases and the V segment lost 2 bases, leaving 6 bases of the junction unmatched. CDR1 is MNHEY and CDR2 is SMNVEV in the germline V gene (reference sequence). For the CDR3, the DNA is TGTGCCAGCAGTTTAGGCGGGAGCATCAACGAGCAGTACTTC. It encodes CASSLGGSINEQYF.

There are a few counts of this clone. The CDR3 region is CASSPYRVNTEAFF. CDR3 DNA sequence: TGCGCCAGCAGCCCTTATCGGGTCAACACTGAAGCTTTCTTT. The chain links TRBV4-1 to TRBJ1-1; D ambiguous. The CDR3 is 14 residues long. The germline V gene encodes CDR1 MGHRA and CDR2 YSYEKL. V lost 4 bases and J 2 bases, leaving 11 bases between the germline ends.